This TCR beta chain was recovered during a study of cytomegalovirus exposure and HLA in healthy donors. Whole-study context: The approximately 700 first-cohort repertoires shared a platform with the 110 or so validation repertoires, as reported in a later analysis.

With V trimmed by 3 bases and J by 7 bases, 11 bases remained unmatched. CDR1 is SGHKS and CDR2 is YYEKEE in the germline V gene (reference sequence). This CDR3 contains 16 residues. The donors were in the approximately 130-subject validation cohort; that cohort was separate from the approximately 730-subject first cohort. Assay used: immunoSEQ multiplex PCR; TCRdb lists only in-frame clones, some missing. The sample records approximately 170,000 clones, around four fifths being singletons. As to this clone: Its antigen is unknown.

General study results and limits: The authors listed 150 to 200 TCR beta chains as cytomegalovirus-associated.

Sequencing was done on a sample of PBMCs. The chain combines TRBV5-5 with TRBJ1-4, with 8 bases matching TRBD1. This receptor was identified in a man in his thirties or forties in good health and CMV-seropositive. As DNA, the CDR3 is TGTGCCAGCAGCTCAGAGGTCAGGGGGCTCGGTGAAAAACTGTTTTTT. As protein: CASSSEVRGLGEKLFF.